The present T cell receptor (beta chain) was sequenced within a study of T cell responses to AZD1222 COVID-19 vaccine. Study results and caveats: There were repertoire samples only from the period after the peak T cell response. Mostly white British, mostly female donors; authors suggested clonal diversity may be underestimated. The study found Spike-specific TCR breadth and depth rose after two AZD1222 doses. Of spike-specific TCRs, nearly half reportedly target regions left unmutated in variants.

Profiling relied on immunoSEQ multiplex PCR, and the TCRdb table lists in-frame clones only, not all of them. Altogether under 150,000 clones are present, 82% being singletons, with the ten largest covering about 4%. CDR1 is DFQATT, CDR2 SNEGSKA, per germline (reference sequence). V was trimmed by 3 bases and J by 4 bases, leaving 13 bases between them. This CDR3 has 14 residues. Worth noting for this clone: Its antigen remains unknown.

This sequence joins TRBV20-1 and TRBJ2-1, with D tentatively TRBD2 (6 bases). The clonotype comes from an adult in good health. Sequenced material: peripheral blood, taken on day 0 of MenACWY control vaccination. The CDR3 DNA follows: TGCAGTGCTAGTGAGGACTACCCTTACAATGAGCAGTTCTTC. This codes for CSASEDYPYNEQFF.